The rows below give T cell receptor beta chains drawn from one sample of a study of blood T cell repertoires in COVID-19. TCRdb keeps only in-frame clones here, not all; method: immunoSEQ multiplex PCR. The profile covers some 170,000 clones, with roughly 89% appearing a single time and 1.5% to 2% taken by the ten largest. The sequenced material came from peripheral blood. These receptors were collected from a woman between 50 and 59 years old with acute or convalescent COVID-19. Both conserved end residues are part of each CDR3. The D gene is left open where the match is weak. The listing skips clone size in some rows; elsewhere it reads once, few, many or a size class.

d_gene	abundance	v_gene	j_gene	CDR3aa	CDR3nt
TRBD1	.	TRBV18	TRBJ2-2	CASSPTLGQANTGELFF	TGTGCCAGCTCACCAACCCTGGGACAGGCTAACACCGGGGAGCTGTTTTTT
TRBD1	few	TRBV7-9	TRBJ2-2	CASSQAGGTGELFF	TGTGCCAGCAGCCAGGCAGGGGGCACCGGGGAGCTGTTTTTT
.	.	TRBV5-5	TRBJ1-3	CASSFDTNTIYF	TGTGCCAGCAGTTTCGACACCAACACCATATATTTT
TRBD2	.	TRBV24-1	TRBJ2-5	CATSDPSRGQETQYF	TGTGCCACCAGTGACCCTTCGCGGGGGCAAGAGACCCAGTACTTC
.	.	TRBV7-2	TRBJ2-2	CASSLNRVMTGELFF	TGTGCCAGCAGCTTAAACAGGGTGATGACCGGGGAGCTGTTTTTT
.	.	TRBV6-5	TRBJ1-1	CASSSNSGDEKAFF	TGTGCCAGCAGTTCGAATTCAGGGGATGAAAAAGCTTTCTTT
.	.	TRBV7-8	TRBJ1-6	CASSFTPATGDSPLHF	TGTGCCAGCAGCTTTACCCCTGCGACAGGAGATTCACCCCTCCACTTT
TRBD1	.	TRBV7-8	TRBJ2-1	CASSLWGQVGYNEQFF	TGTGCCAGCAGCTTATGGGGACAGGTTGGGTACAATGAGCAGTTCTTC
.	.	TRBV6-5	TRBJ1-6	CASSPLGRVGSPLHF	TGTGCCAGCAGTCCCCTCGGCAGGGTGGGCTCACCCCTCCACTTT
TRBD1	.	TRBV2	TRBJ1-5	CASRGTGYQHF	TGTGCCAGCAGGGGGACAGGGTACCAGCATTTT
.	once	TRBV18	TRBJ2-7	CASSPRGAVDYEQYF	TGTGCCAGCTCACCACGTGGAGCGGTCGACTACGAGCAGTACTTC
.	many	TRBV20-1	TRBJ1-1	CSASAQGRGTEAFF	TGCAGTGCTAGTGCCCAGGGGCGCGGGACTGAAGCTTTCTTT
.	.	TRBV5-4	TRBJ1-2	CASSPTTELYGYTF	TGTGCCAGCAGCCCGACGACAGAGCTCTATGGCTACACCTTC
.	.	TRBV7-8	TRBJ2-2	CASSFSRGQGFSGRAGELFF	TGTGCCAGCAGCTTTTCTAGGGGACAGGGCTTCAGCGGGAGGGCCGGGGAGCTGTTTTTT
.	.	TRBV9	TRBJ1-6	CASSAHELNSPLHF	TGTGCCAGCAGCGCACACGAACTAAATTCACCCCTCCACTTT
.	few	TRBV19	TRBJ1-3	CASSRARAGNTIYF	TGTGCCAGTTCCAGGGCCCGAGCTGGAAACACCATATATTTT
.	.	TRBV11-1	TRBJ2-7	CASGRDFSYEQYF	TGTGCCAGCGGACGGGACTTCTCCTACGAGCAGTACTTC